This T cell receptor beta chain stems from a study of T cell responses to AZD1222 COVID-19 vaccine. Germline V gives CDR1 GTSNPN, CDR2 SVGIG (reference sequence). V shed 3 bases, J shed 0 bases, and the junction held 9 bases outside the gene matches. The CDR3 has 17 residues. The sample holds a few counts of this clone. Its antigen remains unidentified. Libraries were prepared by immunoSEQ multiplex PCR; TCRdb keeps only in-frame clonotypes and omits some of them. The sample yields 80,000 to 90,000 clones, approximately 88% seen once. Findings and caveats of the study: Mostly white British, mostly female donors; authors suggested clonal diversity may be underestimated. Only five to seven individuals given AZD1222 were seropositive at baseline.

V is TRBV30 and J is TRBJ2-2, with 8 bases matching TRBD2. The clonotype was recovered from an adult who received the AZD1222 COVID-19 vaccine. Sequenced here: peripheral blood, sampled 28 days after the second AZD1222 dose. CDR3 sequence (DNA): TGTGCCTGGAGACCGGGACTAGGGAAAACGAACACCGGGGAGCTGTTTTTT. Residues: CAWRPGLGKTNTGELFF. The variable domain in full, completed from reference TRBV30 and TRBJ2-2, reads SQTIHQWPATLVQPVGSPLSLECTVEGTSNPNLYWYRQAAGRGLQLLFYSVGIGQISSEVPQNLSASRPQDRQFILSSKKLLLSDSGFYLCAWRPGLGKTNTGELFFGEGSRLTVL.